This record concerns one TCR beta chain sequence. The antigen is unknown. Only Caucasian adults living in Nashville, Tennessee served as donors. This sample stems from a study of shared clonotypes between healthy human individuals. The CDR3 extends over 12 amino acids. Trimming shortened V by 2 bases and J by 5 bases, and 7 bases separated the two germline ends. Germline CDR1 SGHTA, CDR2 FQGTGA. The assay was immunoSEQ multiplex PCR, and TCRdb's table has in-frame clones only and misses some. Of around 200,000 clones listed, 65% to 70% were seen once; the top ten hold 8% to 13%. Study-wide findings and caveats: Clonotypes not shared had lower generation probabilities than those common to all four donors. Limited genetic and exposure-history diversity came from having few donors. It was anticipated that sequencing depth would influence how many clonotypes donors shared.

The sample consisted of memory CD4+ T cells sorted from blood. Subset meaning: CD45RA-negative fraction. V and J are TRBV7-3 and TRBJ2-7, with D perhaps matching TRBD2 (6 bases). This TCR was recovered from a man aged 25 to 45 in good health. The CDR3 reads CASSLGGDEQYF. The CDR3 DNA reads TGTGCCAGCAGCTTAGGAGGGGACGAGCAGTACTTC. Combining the CDR3 with reference TRBV7-3 and TRBJ2-7 gives the whole variable domain GAGVSQTPSNKVTEKGKYVELRCDPISGHTALYWYRQSLGQGPEFLIYFQGTGAADDSGLPNDRFFAVRPEGSVSTLKIQRTERGDSAVYLCASSLGGDEQYFGPGTRLTVT.